This T cell receptor (beta chain) was captured by sequencing in a study of cytotoxic CD8 clonotypes in ibrutinib-treated CLL. Study observations and caveats: Private clonotypes, not public ones, expanded at ibrutinib response. Elevated clonality accompanied ibrutinib response, with a return toward baseline values at progression.

TCRdb's table, derived via immunoSEQ multiplex PCR, lists solely in-frame clones and lacks some. Of 200,000 to 250,000 clones listed, 60% to 75% were seen once; the top ten hold over 15%. Points on this clone: Its antigen remains unknown.

The source is a human donor with chronic lymphocytic leukemia. Here the sequenced sample was PBMCs, taken after 24 months of ibrutinib treatment.

The CDR3 nucleotides are TGTGCCAGCAGTTATATTAGGGGACAGGGGGGGAGAGAAGCTTTCTTT. Translating it yields CASSYIRGQGGREAFF. The V gene is TRBV6-5, the J gene TRBJ1-1, with 11 bases fitting TRBD1. The V gene's germline CDR1 is MNHEY and CDR2 SVGAGI. The CDR3 loop spans 16 amino acids. V trimming: 3 bases; J trimming: 8 bases; junction bases outside the gene matches: 11.